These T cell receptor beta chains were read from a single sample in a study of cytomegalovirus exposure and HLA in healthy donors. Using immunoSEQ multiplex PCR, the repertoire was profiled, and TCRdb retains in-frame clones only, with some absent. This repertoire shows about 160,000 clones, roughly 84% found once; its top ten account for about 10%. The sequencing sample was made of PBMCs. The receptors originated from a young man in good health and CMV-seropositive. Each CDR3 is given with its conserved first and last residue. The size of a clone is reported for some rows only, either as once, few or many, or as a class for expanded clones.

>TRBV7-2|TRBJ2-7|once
CASSLRGSGDRSYEQYF
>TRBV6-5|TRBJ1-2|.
CASRRDRGSYGYTF
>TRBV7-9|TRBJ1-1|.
CASSLRWAANTEAFF
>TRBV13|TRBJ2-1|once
CASSVGTGGNNEQFF
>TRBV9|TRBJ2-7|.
CASSVAPGQGKLYEQYF
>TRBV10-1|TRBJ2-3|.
CASSTPRDSTDTQYF
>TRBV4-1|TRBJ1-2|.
CASSHGGGDYGYTF
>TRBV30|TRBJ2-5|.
CAWRGTSGRAAETQYF
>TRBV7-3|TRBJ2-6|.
CASSPHRDRSGANVLTF
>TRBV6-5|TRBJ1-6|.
CASSFTPQGSSPLHF
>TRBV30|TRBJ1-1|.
CAWTTGMNTEAFF
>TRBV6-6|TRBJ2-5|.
CASSYRGAETQYF
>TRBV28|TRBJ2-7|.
CASSFEVAGGFYEQYF
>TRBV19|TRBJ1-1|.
CASTVTGVATEAFF
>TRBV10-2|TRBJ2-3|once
CASSLSGTGPTDTQYF
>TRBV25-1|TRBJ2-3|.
CASSEYGTDTQYF
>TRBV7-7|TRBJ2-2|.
CASSLDPPGLNTGELFF
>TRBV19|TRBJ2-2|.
CASSVDRGRSTGELFF
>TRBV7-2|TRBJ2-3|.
CASSLAQTDTQYF
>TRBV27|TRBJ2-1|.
CASSLNLLAGGSRHEQFF
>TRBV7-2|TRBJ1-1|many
CASSMAGVLNTEAFF
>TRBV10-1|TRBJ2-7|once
CASSEAGPRGTTYEQYF
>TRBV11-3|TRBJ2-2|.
CASSRTGGIGELFF
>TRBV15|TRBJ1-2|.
CATSRDLTNYGYTF
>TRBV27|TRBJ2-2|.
CAESGWAGGFAGELFF
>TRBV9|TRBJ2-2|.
CASRGRSGELFF
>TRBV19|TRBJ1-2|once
CASRPLDMAYGYTF
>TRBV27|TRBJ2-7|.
CASRSAGDTSYEQYF
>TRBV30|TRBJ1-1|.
CATSRQGIFEAFF
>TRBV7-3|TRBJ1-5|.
CASSPSGNQPQHF
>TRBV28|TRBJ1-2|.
CASSPPVLTGNYGYTF
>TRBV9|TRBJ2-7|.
CASSVASAWEKQYF
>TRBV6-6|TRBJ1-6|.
CASSSGRVGSPLHF
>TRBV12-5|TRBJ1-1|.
CASGLARGDMNTEAFF
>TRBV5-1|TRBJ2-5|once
CASSQRGQQETQYF
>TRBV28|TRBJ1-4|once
CASSFRQGWYEKLFF
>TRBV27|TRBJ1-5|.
CASSLPLLGQPQHF
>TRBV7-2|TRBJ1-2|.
CASSLEGQINYGYTF
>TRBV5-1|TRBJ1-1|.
CASSGQTGTGGLGAEAFF
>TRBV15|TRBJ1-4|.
CATSRDRGGAGEKLFF
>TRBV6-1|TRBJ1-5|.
CASSEAGQGRSPQHF
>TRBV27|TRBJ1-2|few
CASSKDRGFYGYTF
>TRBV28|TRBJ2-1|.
CASSGASGSNEQFF
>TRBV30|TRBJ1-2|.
CALNTGTGLFHGYTF
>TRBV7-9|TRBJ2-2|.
CASIPREVDTGELFF
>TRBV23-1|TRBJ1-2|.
CASSPDTVYTF
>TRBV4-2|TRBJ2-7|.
CASSDASTSRNPYEQYF
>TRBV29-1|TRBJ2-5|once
CSVEKTGGEETQYF